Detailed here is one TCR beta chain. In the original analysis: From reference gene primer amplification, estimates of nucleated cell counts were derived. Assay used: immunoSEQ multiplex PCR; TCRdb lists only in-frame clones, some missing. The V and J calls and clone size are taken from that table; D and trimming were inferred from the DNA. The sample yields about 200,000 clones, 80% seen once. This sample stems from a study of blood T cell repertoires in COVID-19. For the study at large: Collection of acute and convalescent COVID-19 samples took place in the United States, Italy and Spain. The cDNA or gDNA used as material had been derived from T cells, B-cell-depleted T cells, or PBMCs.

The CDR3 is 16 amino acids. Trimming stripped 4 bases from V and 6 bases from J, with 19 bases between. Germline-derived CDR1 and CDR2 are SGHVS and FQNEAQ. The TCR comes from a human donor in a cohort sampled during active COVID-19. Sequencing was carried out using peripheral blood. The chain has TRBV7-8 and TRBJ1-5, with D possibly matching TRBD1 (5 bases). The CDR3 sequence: CASSSGKGGVIQPQHF. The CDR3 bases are TGTGCCAGCAGCTCGGGGAAAGGAGGGGTAATTCAGCCCCAGCATTTT.